This TCR beta chain was sequenced for a study of blood T cell repertoires in COVID-19. Study background: COVID-19 samples collected from the United States, Italy and Spain covered acute and convalescent phases.

V dropped 6 bases and J dropped 6 bases, with 15 bases sitting between them. The CDR3 spans 13 residues. From germline, CDR1 is SGHAT and CDR2 FQNNGV. Generated by immunoSEQ multiplex PCR, the TCRdb table keeps only in-frame clones and is missing some. The profile shows 130,000 to 150,000 clones, 80% to 85% of them singletons. This rearrangement joins TRBV11-2 to TRBJ2-7; D possibly corresponds to TRBD1 (6 bases). The origin of this receptor is a human donor in a cohort sampled during active COVID-19. Sequenced material: peripheral blood. DNA of the CDR3: TGTGCCAGCAGAGTACAGGGAATACGCGAGCAGTACTTC. Translated: CASRVQGIREQYF. Complete variable domain (other parts from reference TRBV11-2 and TRBJ2-7): EAGVAQSPRYKIIEKRQSVAFWCNPISGHATLYWYQQILGQGPKLLIQFQNNGVVDDSQLPKDRFSAERLKGVDSTLKIQPAKLEDSAVYLCASRVQGIREQYFGPGTRLTVT.